The 14 T cell receptor beta chains below were found in one sample sequenced in a study of T cell responses to AZD1222 COVID-19 vaccine. Method: immunoSEQ multiplex PCR; TCRdb's copy keeps in-frame clones and lacks some. The sample lists some 170,000 clones, over 80% occurring once. The sequenced sample was peripheral blood, obtained 28 days after the second dose of the MenACWY control vaccine. The receptors shown here come from an adult who received the MenACWY meningococcal vaccine as a control.

The chain has TRBV11-2 and TRBJ1-3, with unresolved D. Germline assignment: CDR1 SGHAT and CDR2 FQNNGV. The CDR3 has 16 residues. Trimming removed 0 bases at V and 2 bases at J, with 11 bases between. The CDR3 loop reads CASSLDFLMAGNTIYF. CDR3 nucleotides: TGTGCCAGCAGCTTAGATTTTTTGATGGCTGGAAACACCATATATTTT.

This chain uses TRBV11-2 with TRBJ2-7, with no clear D. Between the trimmed V and J ends, which lost 4 bases and 2 bases, there was a span of 0 bases. CDR3 length: 10 residues. The V gene's germline CDR1 is SGHAT and CDR2 FQNNGV. In nucleotides, the CDR3 is TGTGCCAGCAGCTCCTACGAGCAGTACTTC. Translation gives CASSSYEQYF.

V and J are TRBV6-5 and TRBJ1-5; D unresolved. The length of the CDR3 is 14 residues. CDR1 is MNHEY, CDR2 SVGAGI, per germline. The V and J ends lost 2 bases and 4 bases respectively, with 9 bases between them. CDR3 sequence (DNA): TGTGCCAGCAGTTACCAACTCGGGAATCAGCCCCAGCATTTT. It yields the protein CASSYQLGNQPQHF.

This clone was detected only once. V usage is TRBV5-1 and J usage is TRBJ2-2; a possible D gene is TRBD2 (5 bases). Trimming left V 0 bases short and J 3 bases short, with 12 bases between. In germline, CDR1 is SGHRS, CDR2 YFSETQ. The CDR3 length is 16 residues. DNA for the CDR3: TGCGCCAGCAGCTTGGATGGAGCGAGGGACACCGGGGAGCTGTTTTTT. Protein: CASSLDGARDTGELFF.

This clone was detected once. The J gene is TRBJ1-5, the V gene TRBV2, with D uncertain. The V and J ends lost 6 bases and 6 bases respectively, with 15 bases between them. CDR3 length: 14 amino acids. The germline V gene encodes CDR1 SNHLY and CDR2 FYNNEI. Written as DNA, the CDR3 is TGTGCCAGCAGCGACACGGAAGTCTTTCAGCCCCAGCATTTT. Encoded protein: CASSDTEVFQPQHF.

The chain recombines TRBV6-2 or TRBV6-3 with TRBJ1-4, with D perhaps TRBD1 (6 bases). V lost 6 bases and J 4 bases, leaving 15 bases between the germline ends. CDR3 length equals 15 residues. Germline CDR1 reads MNHEY; CDR2 reads SVGEGT. The CDR3 region is CASSPHRQDNEKLFF. The DNA of the CDR3 is TGTGCCAGCAGCCCCCATCGACAGGATAATGAAAAACTGTTTTTT.

The gene calls are TRBV19 and TRBJ2-2; 8 positions match TRBD1. The V gene end was trimmed by 2 bases and the J gene end by 1 base; junction bases not matched to a gene: 3. This CDR3 is 16 amino acids long. The germline V gene encodes CDR1 LNHDA and CDR2 SQIVND (reference sequence). The DNA for the CDR3 is TGTGCCAGTAGTATATCAGGGGGCGAGAACACCGGGGAGCTGTTTTTT. The encoded protein is CASSISGGENTGELFF.

The chain has TRBV18 and TRBJ1-6; D is ambiguous. Germline CDR1 and CDR2: KGHSH and LQKENI. Trimming shortened V by 6 bases and J by 8 bases, and 14 bases separated the two germline ends. This CDR3 has 14 amino acids. The CDR3 DNA reads as TGTGCCAGCTCTAGGAGCCAGTGGGATTCACCCCTCCACTTT. It codes for CASSRSQWDSPLHF.

V gene TRBV18 combines with J gene TRBJ2-7; 9 nucleotides agree with TRBD1. The germline gives CDR1 KGHSH, CDR2 LQKENI. V lost 4 bases to trimming and J lost 4 bases; unmatched junction nucleotides: 8. CDR3 length equals 15 residues. The CDR3 region has the DNA TGTGCCAGCTCACTCCCCGGGACAGGGATATACGAGCAGTACTTC. Translating it yields CASSLPGTGIYEQYF.

The gene calls are TRBV29-1 and TRBJ2-7, with TRBD1 as a possible D gene (6 bases). The CDR3 contains 12 residues. Germline V gene lookup returns CDR1 SQVTM and CDR2 ANQGSEA. V lost 4 bases and J lost 4, with 11 bases in between. Here the CDR3 DNA reads TGCAGCGTTGGGACAGTCGGGTACGAGCAGTACTTC. Translated, it gives CSVGTVGYEQYF.

The J gene is TRBJ1-6, the V gene TRBV30; D unresolved. CDR3 size: 13 residues. V was pared by 3 bases and J by 4 bases, with 7 bases between. Germline V gene sequence: CDR1 GTSNPN, CDR2 SVGIG (reference sequence). Here the CDR3 reads CAWSSLYNSPLHF. Here the CDR3 DNA reads TGTGCCTGGAGCTCTTTGTATAATTCACCCCTCCACTTT.

The rearrangement uses TRBV6-5 and TRBJ1-4; D might be TRBD1 (6 bases). CDR3 size: 15 residues. Germline V lookup: CDR1 MNHEY, CDR2 SVGAGI. Trimming took off 6 bases at V and 7 bases at J, with 18 bases between the two ends. The CDR3 here is CASSQSGTRVEKLFF. The CDR3 bases are TGTGCCAGCAGCCAATCCGGGACACGGGTTGAAAAACTGTTTTTT.

The rearrangement joins TRBV7-9 to TRBJ1-2; tentatively, D is TRBD1 (5 bases). The germline CDR1 and CDR2 sequences are SEHNR and FQNEAQ (reference sequence). This CDR3 region has 17 residues. Trimming pared 4 bases from V and 2 bases from J, leaving 20 bases between. CDR3 sequence: CASSSIIVFTGNYGYTF. CDR3 sequence (DNA): TGTGCCAGCAGCTCCATCATAGTCTTTACAGGAAACTATGGCTACACCTTC. The variable domain in full, completed from reference TRBV7-9 and TRBJ1-2, reads DTGVSQNPRHKITKRGQNVTFRCDPISEHNRLYWYRQTLGQGPEFLTYFQNEAQLEKSRLLSDRFSAERPKGSFSTLEIQRTEQGDSAMYLCASSSIIVFTGNYGYTFGSGTRLTVV.

The V gene is TRBV9, the J gene TRBJ2-1; TRBD1 matches at 9 bases. CDR1 is SGDLS and CDR2 is YYNGEE in the germline V gene. The CDR3 sequence is 17 residues long. V dropped 4 bases and J dropped 4; count of bases not matched to a gene: 12. The CDR3 DNA sequence: TGTGCCAGCAGCTTCCACTCGTCCGGGACAGGGTACAATGAGCAGTTCTTC. Translated, it gives CASSFHSSGTGYNEQFF. The full variable domain, its missing parts supplied by reference TRBV9 and TRBJ2-1, is DSGVTQTPKHLITATGQRVTLRCSPRSGDLSVYWYQQSLDQGLQFLIQYYNGEERAKGNILERFSAQQFPDLHSELNLSSLELGDSALYFCASSFHSSGTGYNEQFFGPGTRLTVL.